The subject of this entry is one T cell receptor beta chain. The ends were cut back, 3 bases at V and 4 bases at J, with 13 bases in the middle. Looked up from germline, CDR1 is LNHDA and CDR2 is SQIVND (reference sequence). The CDR3 contains 15 residues. Seattle cases were enrolled at active infection and followed longitudinally. The data stem from a study of blood T cell repertoires in COVID-19. Study-level background: The United States, Italy and Spain provided the acute and convalescent COVID-19 samples. Sample material is recorded as cDNA or gDNA derived from T cells, B-cell-depleted T cells, or PBMCs.

Authors' methods: The authors estimated nucleated cell counts from reference gene primer amplification. The method was immunoSEQ multiplex PCR; TCRdb's version includes in-frame clones alone and lacks a portion of them. The DNA gave D and trimming, while V, J and clone size come from that table. The repertoire consists of about 300,000 clones, with 89% occurring once and the leading ten covering over 1.5%. This sequence originates from a woman aged 30 to 39 with COVID-19, enrolled during active disease. Sequencing was performed on peripheral blood. The gene calls are TRBV19 and TRBJ1-5, with a weak D call TRBD1 (6 bases). CDR3 protein: CASSMDAGANQPQHF. Written as DNA, the CDR3 is TGTGCCAGTAGTATGGATGCAGGGGCGAATCAGCCCCAGCATTTT.